The clone carrying this T cell receptor (beta chain) was observed a handful of times. The sample is drawn from a study of spatial heterogeneity in lung cancer. Each CDR3 protein is one row after TCRdb ran MiXCR on the 5' RACE reads. In the table there are some 80,000 distinct CDR3 sequences, under 8.5% of which are singletons. With 6 bases removed from V and 5 bases from J, the gap between germline ends came to 11 bases. Germline CDR1 and CDR2: MNHEY and SVGEGT. The CDR3 sequence is 13 residues long. Described time point: sample taken at primary tumor resection. The TCR originated in a male donor with early-stage non-small cell lung cancer. The source material was PBMCs, sampled at surgery. The chain has TRBV6-2 or TRBV6-3 and TRBJ1-5; no definite D call. The CDR3 bases are TGTGCCAGCAGGTTGGGGTCGCATCAGCCCCAGCATTTT. Protein: CASRLGSHQPQHF.